One and the same sample provided the 2 T cell receptor beta chains below, sequenced in a study of cytomegalovirus exposure and HLA in healthy donors. The PCR used 60 Vbeta and 13 Jbeta primers. Some clones are missing from TCRdb's copy, which holds only in-frame ones; the method was immunoSEQ multiplex PCR. The sample has around 67,000 clones; around three quarters are singletons. The sequenced sample was PBMCs. These receptor sequences come from a man between 18 and 35 years old in good health and CMV-seropositive.

This chain connects TRBV7-9 to TRBJ2-1; 12 bases line up with TRBD2. V shed 7 bases and J 9 bases; nucleotides not matched to a gene: 13. The germline V gene encodes CDR1 SEHNR and CDR2 FQNEAQ (reference sequence). The CDR3 is 16 amino acids. The CDR3, as DNA: TGTGCCAGCACCCCTACCCTAGCGGGAGGGCCGGGTGAGCAGTTCTTC. Its protein is CASTPTLAGGPGEQFF. Full variable domain (outside the CDR3, taken from reference TRBV7-9 and TRBJ2-1): DTGVSQNPRHKITKRGQNVTFRCDPISEHNRLYWYRQTLGQGPEFLTYFQNEAQLEKSRLLSDRFSAERPKGSFSTLEIQRTEQGDSAMYLCASTPTLAGGPGEQFFGPGTRLTVL.

The J gene is TRBJ1-5, the V gene TRBV19; D may be TRBD1 (5 bases). Germline-derived CDR1 and CDR2 are LNHDA and SQIVND (reference sequence). The CDR3 consists of 13 residues. V was shortened by 5 bases and J by 10 bases, with 15 bases between the two germline ends. The CDR3 DNA reads as TGTGCCAGTAGTCAAGGGGCCCAGGAACCCCAGCATTTT. Protein product: CASSQGAQEPQHF.